The entry below describes one T cell receptor (beta chain). Its specificity is unknown. The data belong to a study of vaccination effects on CD4 cells after COVID-19. Germline CDR1 reads SEHNR; CDR2 reads FQNEAQ (reference sequence). V gave up 1 base and J gave up 0 bases, with 7 bases separating them. The CDR3 totals 15 residues. The table came from immunoSEQ multiplex PCR; TCRdb's copy has only in-frame clones and leaves some out. The sample has tens of thousands of clones, approximately 72% seen once. When 10 to 11 days of culture had elapsed, CD4+ T cells were isolated. This receptor was taken from a human donor who received a COVID-19 vaccine. The sample in question was CD4+ T cells from PBMCs cultured without peptide, obtained before COVID-19 vaccination. The chain couples TRBV7-9 to TRBJ2-1; D is undetermined. The CDR3 DNA sequence: TGTGCCAGCAGCTTAGATGCTAGCTCCTACAATGAGCAGTTCTTC. This encodes CASSLDASSYNEQFF. Full variable domain (rest looked up from reference TRBV7-9 and TRBJ2-1): DTGVSQNPRHKITKRGQNVTFRCDPISEHNRLYWYRQTLGQGPEFLTYFQNEAQLEKSRLLSDRFSAERPKGSFSTLEIQRTEQGDSAMYLCASSLDASSYNEQFFGPGTRLTVL.